This T cell receptor beta chain stems from a study of cytomegalovirus exposure and HLA in healthy donors. Study-level points and caveats: The sole available immune exposure information was CMV serostatus.

The PCR had 60 Vbeta and 13 Jbeta primers. Produced via immunoSEQ multiplex PCR; TCRdb's table is partial and in-frame only. Recorded here are about 200,000 clones; the top ten clones represent less than 6.5%. On this clone itself: What it binds is not known.

This TCR came from a man aged 25-45 years in good health and CMV-seronegative. Sequencing was performed on PBMCs.

CDR3 loop: CASSPLVATQETQYF. CDR3 DNA: TGTGCCAGCAGCCCCCTAGTCGCAACCCAAGAGACCCAGTACTTC. The chain is built from TRBV5-8 and TRBJ2-5; D is undetermined. V was cut by 4 bases and J by 1 base, with 14 bases left in between. Per germline, CDR1 SGHTS and CDR2 YDEGEE. The CDR3 spans 15 residues.